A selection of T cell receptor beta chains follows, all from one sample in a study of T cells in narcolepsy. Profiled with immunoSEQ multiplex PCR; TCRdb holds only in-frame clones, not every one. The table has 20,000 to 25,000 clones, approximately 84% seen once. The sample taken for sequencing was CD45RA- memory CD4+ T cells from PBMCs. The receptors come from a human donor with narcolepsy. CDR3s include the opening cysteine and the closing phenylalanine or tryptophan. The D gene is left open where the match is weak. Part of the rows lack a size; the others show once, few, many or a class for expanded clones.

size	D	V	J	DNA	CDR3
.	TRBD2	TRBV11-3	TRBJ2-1	TGTGCCAGCAGCCCGACTAGCGGAGGTTACAATGAGCAGTTCTTC	CASSPTSGGYNEQFF
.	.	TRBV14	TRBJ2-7	TGTGCCAGCAGCCAAGATGGGCAGGACTACCCACAGTACTTC	CASSQDGQDYPQYF
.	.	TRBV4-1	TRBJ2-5	TGCGCCAGCAGCCCCCCCCGTGGTTCAGGCCTTCAAGAGACCCAGTACTTC	CASSPPRGSGLQETQYF
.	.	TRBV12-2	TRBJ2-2	TGTGCAAGTCGCTTACCACGTTCGCGTACCGGGACCAGCGGATACACCGGGGAGCTGTTTTTT	CASRLPRSRTGTSGYTGELFF
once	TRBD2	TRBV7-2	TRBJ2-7	TGTGCCAGCAGCTTAACTAGCGGGCCAGCCTACGAGCAGTACTTC	CASSLTSGPAYEQYF
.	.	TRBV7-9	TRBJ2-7	TGTGCCAGCAGCTCCTATACTTCAACTTCCTACGAGCAGTACTTC	CASSSYTSTSYEQYF
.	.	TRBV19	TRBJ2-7	TGTGCCAGTAGAGGCCACTACGAGCAGTACTTC	CASRGHYEQYF
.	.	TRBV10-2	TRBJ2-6	TGCGCCAGCAGTGAATCCCCGGGTGGTAGAGGGGGTGGGGCCAACGTCCTGACTTTC	CASSESPGGRGGGANVLTF
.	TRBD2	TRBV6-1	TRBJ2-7	TGTGCCAGCACCCCGACTAGCGACTCCTACGAGCAGTACTTC	CASTPTSDSYEQYF
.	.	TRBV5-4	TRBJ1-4	TGTGCCAGCAGCTTGGCAGGGAGAAGTGAAAAACTGTTTTTT	CASSLAGRSEKLFF
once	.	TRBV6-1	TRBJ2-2	TGTGCCAGCAAAGAATATATAGCGCCCGGGGAGCTGTTTTTT	CASKEYIAPGELFF
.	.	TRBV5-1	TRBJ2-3	TGCGCCAGCAGCCCCGGGAATGCAGGAGATACGCAGTATTTT	CASSPGNAGDTQYF
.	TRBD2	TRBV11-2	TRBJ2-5	TGTGCCAGCAGCTTATCTGGACTAGCGGATGAGACCCAGTACTTC	CASSLSGLADETQYF
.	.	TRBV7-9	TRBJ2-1	TGTGCCAGCAGCAGACTCACGGGGTCGTCCGCCAATGAGCAGTTCTTC	CASSRLTGSSANEQFF
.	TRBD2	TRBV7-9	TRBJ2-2	TGTGCCAGCACCTCCCTACTAGCGGGAGTTACTGGCGGGGAGCTGTTTTTT	CASTSLLAGVTGGELFF
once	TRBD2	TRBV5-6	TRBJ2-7	TGTGCCAGCAGCTGGGGACTAGCGGGAGCCGGTGAGCAGTACTTC	CASSWGLAGAGEQYF
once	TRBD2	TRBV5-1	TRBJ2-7	TGCGCCAGCAGCACGGGACTAGCGGGAGTAGAACAGTACTTC	CASSTGLAGVEQYF
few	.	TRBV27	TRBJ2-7	TGTGCCAGCAGTTTACTTGGCGGCTCCTACGAGCAGTACTTC	CASSLLGGSYEQYF
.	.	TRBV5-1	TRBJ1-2	TGCGCCAGCAGCCCGCTAACGACAGTCTTTAGTGGCTACACCTTC	CASSPLTTVFSGYTF
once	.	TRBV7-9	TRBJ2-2	TGTGCCAGCAGCTTATCGGAGGCCCGCACCGGGGAGCTGTTTTTT	CASSLSEARTGELFF
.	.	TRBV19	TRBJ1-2	TGTGCCAGTAGTATAGCGGGACGCTCTAACTATGGCTACACCTTC	CASSIAGRSNYGYTF
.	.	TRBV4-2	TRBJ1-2	TGTGCCAGCAGCCAAGATTGGGTCCAGACCTATGGCTACACCTTC	CASSQDWVQTYGYTF
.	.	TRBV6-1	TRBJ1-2	TGTGCCATCACGTCAGTGACGAATAACTATGGCTACACCTTC	CAITSVTNNYGYTF
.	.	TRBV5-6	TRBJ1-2	TGTGCCAGCAGCTTGGTCGAGATTAGGGGTGGCTACACCTTC	CASSLVEIRGGYTF
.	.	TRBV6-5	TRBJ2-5	TGTGCCAGCAGTTACAGTAGCGGAAAGGAGACCCAGTACTTC	CASSYSSGKETQYF
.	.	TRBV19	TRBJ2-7	TGTGCCAGTAGTCCCGGGACGGTAACCTACGAGCAGTACTTC	CASSPGTVTYEQYF
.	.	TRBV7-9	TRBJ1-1	TGTGCCAGCAGCTTAAAGGGCGGGGGCACTGAAGCTTTCTTT	CASSLKGGGTEAFF
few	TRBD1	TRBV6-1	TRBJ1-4	TGTGCCAGCAGTGAAGGGACAGGGTTTGAAAAACTGTTTTTT	CASSEGTGFEKLFF
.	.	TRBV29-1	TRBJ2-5	TGCAGCGTTGACGAGTCCGGACGAGTTGGGACCCAGTACTTC	CSVDESGRVGTQYF